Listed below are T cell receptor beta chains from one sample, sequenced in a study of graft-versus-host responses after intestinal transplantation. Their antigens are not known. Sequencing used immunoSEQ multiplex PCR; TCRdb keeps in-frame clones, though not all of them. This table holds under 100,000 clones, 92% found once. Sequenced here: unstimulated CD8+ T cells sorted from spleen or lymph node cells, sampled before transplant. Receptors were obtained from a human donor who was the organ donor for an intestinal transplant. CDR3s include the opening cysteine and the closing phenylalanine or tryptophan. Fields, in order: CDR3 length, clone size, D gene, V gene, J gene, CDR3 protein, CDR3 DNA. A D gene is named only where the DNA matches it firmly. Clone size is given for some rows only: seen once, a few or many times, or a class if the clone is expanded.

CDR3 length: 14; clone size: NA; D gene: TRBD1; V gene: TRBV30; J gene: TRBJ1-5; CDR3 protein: CAWEDRGSEQPQHF; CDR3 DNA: TGTGCCTGGGAGGACAGGGGGAGCGAACAGCCCCAGCATTTT
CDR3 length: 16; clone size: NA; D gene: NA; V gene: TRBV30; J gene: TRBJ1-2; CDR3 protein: CAWSVPYEGFNYGYTF; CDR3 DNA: TGTGCCTGGAGTGTACCCTACGAGGGATTTAACTATGGCTACACCTTC
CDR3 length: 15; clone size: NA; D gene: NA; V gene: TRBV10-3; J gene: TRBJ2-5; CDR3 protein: CATASLRAHQETQYF; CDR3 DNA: TGTGCCACCGCATCACTTCGCGCCCACCAAGAGACCCAGTACTTC
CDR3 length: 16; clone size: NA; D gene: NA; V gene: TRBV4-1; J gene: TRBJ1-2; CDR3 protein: CASSQEVGSLNYGYTF; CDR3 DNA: TGCGCCAGCAGCCAAGAGGTGGGCAGTCTCAACTATGGCTACACCTTC
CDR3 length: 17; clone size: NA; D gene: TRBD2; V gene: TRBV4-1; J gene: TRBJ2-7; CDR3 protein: CASSQAVTSGTSYEQYF; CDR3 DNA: TGCGCCAGCAGCCAAGCGGTGACTAGCGGGACCTCCTACGAGCAGTACTTC
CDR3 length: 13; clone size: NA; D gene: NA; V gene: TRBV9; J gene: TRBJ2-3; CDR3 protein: CASSVADPDTQYF; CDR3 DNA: TGTGCCAGCAGCGTAGCAGATCCGGATACGCAGTATTTT
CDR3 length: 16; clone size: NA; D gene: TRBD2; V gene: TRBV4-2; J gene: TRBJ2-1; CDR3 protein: CASSQDTHRGGDEQFF; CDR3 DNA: TGTGCCAGCAGCCAAGACACCCACCGGGGGGGCGATGAGCAGTTCTTC
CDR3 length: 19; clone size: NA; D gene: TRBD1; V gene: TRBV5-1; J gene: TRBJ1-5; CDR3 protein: CASSLEYRGPRDSNQPQHF; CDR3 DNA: TGCGCCAGCAGCTTGGAATACAGGGGCCCAAGAGATAGCAATCAGCCCCAGCATTTT
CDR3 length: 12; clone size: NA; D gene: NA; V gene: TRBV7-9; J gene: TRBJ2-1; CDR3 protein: CASSGIGNEQFF; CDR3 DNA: TGTGCCAGCTCCGGGATTGGAAATGAGCAGTTCTTC
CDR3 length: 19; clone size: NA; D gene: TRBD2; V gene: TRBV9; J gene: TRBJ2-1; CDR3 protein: CASSPTLSGGGSSYNEQFF; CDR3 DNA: TGTGCCAGCAGCCCAACTTTAAGCGGGGGGGGTAGCTCCTACAATGAGCAGTTCTTC
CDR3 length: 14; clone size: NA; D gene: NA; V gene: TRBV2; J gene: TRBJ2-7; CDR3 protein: CASSGAGATYEQYF; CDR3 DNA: TGTGCCAGCAGTGGTGCAGGTGCCACTTACGAGCAGTACTTC
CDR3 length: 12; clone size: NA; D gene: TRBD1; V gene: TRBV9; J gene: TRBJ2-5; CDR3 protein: CASSGTGETQYF; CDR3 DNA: TGTGCCAGCAGCGGGACAGGGGAGACCCAGTACTTC
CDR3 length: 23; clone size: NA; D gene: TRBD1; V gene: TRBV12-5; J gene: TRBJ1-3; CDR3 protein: CASGPARIRDRVLSSFSGNTIYF; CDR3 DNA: TGTGCTAGTGGTCCCGCCCGGATCCGGGACAGGGTGCTCTCTTCCTTCTCTGGAAACACCATATATTTT
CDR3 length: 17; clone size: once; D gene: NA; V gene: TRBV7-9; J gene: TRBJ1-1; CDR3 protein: CASSLGVGGSEISEAFF; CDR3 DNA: TGTGCCAGCAGCTTAGGTGTGGGGGGTTCCGAGATAAGTGAAGCTTTCTTT